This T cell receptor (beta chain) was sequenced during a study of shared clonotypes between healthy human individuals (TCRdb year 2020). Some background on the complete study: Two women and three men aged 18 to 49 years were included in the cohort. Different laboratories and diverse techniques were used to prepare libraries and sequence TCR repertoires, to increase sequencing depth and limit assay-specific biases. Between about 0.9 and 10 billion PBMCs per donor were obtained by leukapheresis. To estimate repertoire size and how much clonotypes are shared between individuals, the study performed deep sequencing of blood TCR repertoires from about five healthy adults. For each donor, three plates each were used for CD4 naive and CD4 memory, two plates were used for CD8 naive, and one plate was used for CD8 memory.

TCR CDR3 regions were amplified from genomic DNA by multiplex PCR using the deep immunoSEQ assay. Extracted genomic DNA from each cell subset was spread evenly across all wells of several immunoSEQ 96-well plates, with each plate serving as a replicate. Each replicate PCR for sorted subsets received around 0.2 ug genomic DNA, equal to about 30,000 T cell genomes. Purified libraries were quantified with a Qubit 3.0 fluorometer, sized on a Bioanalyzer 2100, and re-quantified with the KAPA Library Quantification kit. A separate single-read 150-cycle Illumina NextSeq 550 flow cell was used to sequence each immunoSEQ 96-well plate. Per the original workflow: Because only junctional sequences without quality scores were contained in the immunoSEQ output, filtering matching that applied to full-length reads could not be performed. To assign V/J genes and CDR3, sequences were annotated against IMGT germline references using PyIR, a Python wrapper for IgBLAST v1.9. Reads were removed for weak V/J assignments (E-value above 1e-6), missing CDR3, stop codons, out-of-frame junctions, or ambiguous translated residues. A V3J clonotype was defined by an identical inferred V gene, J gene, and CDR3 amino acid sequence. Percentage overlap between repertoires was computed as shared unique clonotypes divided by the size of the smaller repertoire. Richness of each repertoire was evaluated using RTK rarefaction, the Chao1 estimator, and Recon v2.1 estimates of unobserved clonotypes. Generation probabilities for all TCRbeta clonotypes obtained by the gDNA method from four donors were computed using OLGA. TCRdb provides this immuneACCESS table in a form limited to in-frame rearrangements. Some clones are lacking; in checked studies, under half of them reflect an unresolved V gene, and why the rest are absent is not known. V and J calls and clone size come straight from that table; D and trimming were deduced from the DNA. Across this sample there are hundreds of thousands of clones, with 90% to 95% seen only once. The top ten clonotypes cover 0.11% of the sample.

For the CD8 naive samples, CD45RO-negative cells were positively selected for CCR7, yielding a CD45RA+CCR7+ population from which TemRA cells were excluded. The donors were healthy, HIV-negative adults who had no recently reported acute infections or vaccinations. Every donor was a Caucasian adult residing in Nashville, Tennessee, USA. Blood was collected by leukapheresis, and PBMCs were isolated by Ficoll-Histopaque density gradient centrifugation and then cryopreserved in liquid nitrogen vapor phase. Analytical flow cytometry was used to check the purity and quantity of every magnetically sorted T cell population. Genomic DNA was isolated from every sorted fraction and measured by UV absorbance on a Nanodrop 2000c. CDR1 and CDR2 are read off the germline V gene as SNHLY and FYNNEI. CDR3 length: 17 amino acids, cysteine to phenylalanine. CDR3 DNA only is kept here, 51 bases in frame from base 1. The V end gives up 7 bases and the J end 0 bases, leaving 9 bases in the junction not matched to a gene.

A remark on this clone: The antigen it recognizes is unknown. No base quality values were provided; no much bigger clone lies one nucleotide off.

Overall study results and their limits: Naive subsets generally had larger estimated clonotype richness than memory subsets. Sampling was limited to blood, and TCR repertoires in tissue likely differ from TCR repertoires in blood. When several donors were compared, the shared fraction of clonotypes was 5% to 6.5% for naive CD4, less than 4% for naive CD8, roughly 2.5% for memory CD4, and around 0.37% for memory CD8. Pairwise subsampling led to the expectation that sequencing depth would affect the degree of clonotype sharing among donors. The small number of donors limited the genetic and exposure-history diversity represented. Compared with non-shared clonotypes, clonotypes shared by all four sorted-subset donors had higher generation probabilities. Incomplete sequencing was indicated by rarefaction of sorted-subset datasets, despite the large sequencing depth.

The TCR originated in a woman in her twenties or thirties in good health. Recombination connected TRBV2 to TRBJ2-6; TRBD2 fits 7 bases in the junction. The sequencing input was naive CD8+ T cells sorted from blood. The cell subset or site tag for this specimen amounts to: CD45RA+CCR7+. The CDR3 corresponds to CASTPGGRPSGANVLTF. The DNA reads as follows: TGTGCCAGCACTCCGGGGGGACGCCCCTCTGGGGCCAACGTCCTGACTTTC.